The T cell receptor beta chain described here comes from a study of cytomegalovirus exposure and HLA in healthy donors. Researchers ran the PCR with 60 Vbeta and 13 Jbeta primers. Assay used: immunoSEQ multiplex PCR; TCRdb lists only in-frame clones, some missing. The table includes more than 100,000 clones, less than 85% detected once. Germline lookup yields CDR1 SGHVS and CDR2 FNYEAQ. This CDR3 has 13 amino acids. Trimming removed 5 bases from V and 6 bases from J, with 13 bases in between. Sequenced sample: PBMCs. This chain links TRBV7-6 with TRBJ1-2; no firm D call. This clonotype was sampled from a woman aged 40 to 55 in good health and CMV-seronegative. Here the CDR3 reads CASSRNRHNGYTF. CDR3 sequence (DNA): TGTGCCAGCAGCAGAAACAGACATAATGGCTACACCTTC. The full variable domain, its missing parts supplied by reference TRBV7-6 and TRBJ1-2, is GAGVSQSPRYKVTKRGQDVALRCDPISGHVSLYWYRQALGQGPEFLTYFNYEAQQDKSGLPNDRFSAERPEGSISTLTIQRTEQRDSAMYRCASSRNRHNGYTFGSGTRLTVV.